The 21 T cell receptor beta chains reported below all come from one sample, sequenced in a study of tumor-infiltrating lymphocytes in localized non-small cell lung cancer. Profiled with immunoSEQ multiplex PCR; TCRdb holds only in-frame clones, not every one. The data contain 10,000 or so clones, roughly 80% of them singletons. Sequencing was carried out using uninvolved lung tissue not adjacent to the tumor. These receptors were taken from a human donor with non-small cell lung cancer.

The V gene is TRBV9, the J gene TRBJ2-1, with 10 nucleotides matching TRBD2. The CDR3 extends over 14 amino acids. Germline assignment: CDR1 SGDLS and CDR2 YYNGEE. Trimming took 1 base from V and 9 from J; bases not matched to a gene: 4. In nucleotides, the CDR3 is TGTGCCAGCAGCGTAACTAGCGGGAAAGGTGAGCAGTTCTTC. It codes for CASSVTSGKGEQFF.

J is TRBJ1-5 and V is TRBV28; 12 nucleotides align to TRBD1. V shed 5 bases and J 0 bases; nucleotides not matched to a gene: 8. Germline V gene data show CDR1 as MDHEN and CDR2 as SYDVKM. The CDR3 has 18 amino acids. DNA of the CDR3: TGTGCCAGCAGTCGCCGGGACAGGGGGCTTTATAGCAATCAGCCCCAGCATTTT. This gives the protein CASSRRDRGLYSNQPQHF.

The chain uses TRBV6-1 and TRBJ2-2; unclear D gene. Trimming shortened V by 8 bases and J by 5 bases, and 12 bases separated the two germline ends. The CDR3 covers 13 residues. Germline loops: CDR1 MNHNS, CDR2 SASEGT. This chain's CDR3 is CASDRTLTGELFF. The CDR3, as DNA: TGTGCCAGCGACCGAACCCTTACCGGGGAGCTGTTTTTT.

This clone has a handful of counts. The rearrangement links TRBV2 to TRBJ2-2, with 7 bases aligning to TRBD1. CDR1 and CDR2 from the germline V gene are SNHLY and FYNNEI. CDR3 length: 15 residues. The ends lost 1 base at V and 5 bases at J; junction bases unmatched: 4. The CDR3 protein is CASSEDRGWTGELFF. CDR3 nucleotide sequence: TGTGCCAGCAGTGAAGACAGGGGATGGACCGGGGAGCTGTTTTTT.

This clone was seen only once. This chain connects TRBV2 to TRBJ2-3, with TRBD2 matching over 14 bases. The CDR3 runs to 16 residues. The germline V gene encodes CDR1 SNHLY and CDR2 FYNNEI. The J segment lost 7 bases and the V segment lost 5 bases, leaving 8 bases of the junction unmatched. For the CDR3, the DNA is TGTGCCAGCAGTAGACTAGCGGGGGGGCCAATAAATACGCAGTATTTT. It translates to CASSRLAGGPINTQYF.

The chain employs TRBV5-1 and TRBJ1-2; D might be TRBD1 (6 bases). The germline gives CDR1 SGHRS, CDR2 YFSETQ. This CDR3 region has 17 residues. Trimming stripped 1 base from V and 2 bases from J, with 18 bases between. DNA of the CDR3: TGCGCCAGCAGCTTGAATACAGGGCCGGTACTAAACTATGGCTACACCTTC. It codes for CASSLNTGPVLNYGYTF.

V gene TRBV7-2 combines with J gene TRBJ2-3; D uncertain. Trimming took off 2 bases at V and 2 bases at J, with 8 bases between the two ends. This CDR3 region has 14 residues. Germline V CDR1 and CDR2: SGHTA, FQGNSA. The CDR3 sequence: CASSLYRATDTQYF. The CDR3 coding sequence is TGTGCCAGCAGCTTATACAGAGCCACAGATACGCAGTATTTT.

The CDR3 loop reads CASSFRSGTDTQYF. CDR3 in DNA: TGCGCCAGCAGCTTTCGATCTGGCACAGATACGCAGTATTTT. The chain has TRBV5-1 and TRBJ2-3, with D unclear. Germline V gene lookup returns CDR1 SGHRS and CDR2 YFSETQ. The V end was cut by 2 bases, the J end by 1 base, with 8 bases between. CDR3 length: 14 residues.

The chain carries TRBV5-1 and TRBJ1-4, with D unresolved. V was clipped by 0 bases and J by 8 bases, with 8 bases between them. CDR3 length: 13 residues. Germline V gives CDR1 SGHRS, CDR2 YFSETQ. CDR3 DNA sequence: TGCGCCAGCAGCTTGGTCAGCGGGGAAAAACTGTTTTTT. This gives the protein CASSLVSGEKLFF.

V and J are TRBV19 and TRBJ2-7; no firm D call. The CDR3 sequence is 15 residues long. Trimming shortened V by 1 base and J by 3 bases, and 13 bases separated the two germline ends. Germline V CDR1 and CDR2: LNHDA, SQIVND (reference sequence). CDR3 DNA sequence: TGTGCCAGTAGTATAGGGCTAAAAGGCTACTACGAGCAGTACTTC. Its protein product is CASSIGLKGYYEQYF. Drawing the rest from reference TRBV19 and TRBJ2-7, the complete variable domain is DGGITQSPKYLFRKEGQNVTLSCEQNLNHDAMYWYRQDPGQGLRLIYYSQIVNDFQKGDIAEGYSVSREKKESFPLTVTSAQKNPTAFYLCASSIGLKGYYEQYFGPGTRLTVT.

For this clone: Other DNA sequences in this sample translate to the same CDR3. This rearrangement joins TRBV5-6 to TRBJ1-2; D perhaps matches TRBD1 (5 bases). Germline CDR1 is SGHDT and CDR2 is YYEEEE. CDR3 length equals 13 residues. The ends were cut back, 2 bases at V and 4 bases at J, with 9 bases in the middle. The CDR3 reads CASSFRVGYGYTF. The CDR3 coding sequence is TGTGCCAGCAGCTTCAGGGTCGGCTATGGCTACACCTTC.

The rearrangement links TRBV11-2 to TRBJ2-7; D is perhaps TRBD1 (5 bases). V lost 1 base, J lost 3 bases, and 10 bases lay in between. The CDR3 is made up of 14 amino acids. The germline V gene has CDR1 SGHAT and CDR2 FQNNGV. CDR3 nucleotide sequence: TGTGCCAGCAGCTTAGGACAGCCTTTCTACGAGCAGTACTTC. Its translation is CASSLGQPFYEQYF.

The chain recombines TRBV2 with TRBJ2-6; D ambiguous. This CDR3 is built from 14 residues. The V and J ends lost 7 bases and 1 base respectively, with 8 bases between them. The germline CDR1 and CDR2 sequences are SNHLY and FYNNEI. CDR3 bases: TGTGCCAGCATGCTCGAGTCTGGGGCCAACGTCCTGACTTTC. Translating gives CASMLESGANVLTF.

The CDR3 reads CAWSQGNQPQHF. For the CDR3, the DNA is TGTGCCTGGAGTCAAGGAAATCAGCCCCAGCATTTT. The gene calls are TRBV30 and TRBJ1-5, with D unresolved. Germline assignment: CDR1 GTSNPN and CDR2 SVGIG (reference sequence). Trimming took off 2 bases at V and 4 bases at J, with 6 bases between the two ends. The CDR3 spans 12 residues.

This clone was counted a few times. J is TRBJ2-1 and V is TRBV11-1; D is possibly TRBD1 (6 bases). V was shortened by 5 bases and J by 4 bases, with 18 bases between the two germline ends. Germline assignment: CDR1 SGHAT and CDR2 FQDESV (reference sequence). The CDR3 spans 16 residues. The CDR3 protein is CASSPTGTRLYNEQFF. The CDR3 nucleotides read TGTGCCAGCAGCCCCACTGGGACAAGACTTTACAATGAGCAGTTCTTC.

The chain recombines TRBV20-1 with TRBJ2-3, with no clear D. V was trimmed by 5 bases and J by 5 bases, leaving 8 bases between them. This CDR3 has 11 residues. Germline V lookup: CDR1 DFQATT, CDR2 SNEGSKA (reference sequence). DNA for the CDR3: TGCAGTGCTTCCAATTTAGATACGCAGTATTTT. It translates to CSASNLDTQYF.

A single count supports this clone. V gene TRBV28 combines with J gene TRBJ1-1; possibly TRBD1 for D (5 bases). Per the germline V gene, CDR1 is MDHEN and CDR2 is SYDVKM. V was clipped by 2 bases and J by 0 bases, with 16 bases between them. The length of the CDR3 is 17 residues. CDR3 loop: CASSLRWGRQLNTEAFF. CDR3 DNA: TGTGCCAGCAGTTTAAGGTGGGGGAGACAGCTGAACACTGAAGCTTTCTTT.

This rearrangement joins TRBV4-2 to TRBJ2-1; 8 bases fit TRBD2. Trimming took 6 bases from V and 6 from J; bases not matched to a gene: 10. The germline CDR1 and CDR2 sequences are LGHNA and YNFKEQ. The CDR3 has 15 residues. CDR3 coding DNA: TGTGCCAGCAGTGAAGGGACTAGTCAGGGCAATGAGCAGTTCTTC. Residues: CASSEGTSQGNEQFF.

This clone is a singleton in its sample. This chain joins TRBV9 and TRBJ2-3, with D possibly being TRBD2 (5 bases). The CDR3 runs 16 residues. The V end was cut by 0 bases, the J end by 6 bases, with 17 bases between. Per the germline V gene, CDR1 is SGDLS and CDR2 is YYNGEE. CDR3 sequence: CASSVELDPKWDTQYF. The CDR3, as DNA: TGTGCCAGCAGCGTAGAACTAGACCCCAAATGGGATACGCAGTATTTT.

The rearrangement joins TRBV2 to TRBJ2-2; 10 nucleotides agree with TRBD1. Per the germline V gene, CDR1 is SNHLY and CDR2 is FYNNEI. J gave up 8 bases and V 4 bases, and 10 bases lay outside the gene matches. This CDR3 has 16 residues. The CDR3 DNA reads as TGTGCCAGCAGTGTTAGGGGGACAGGGGTCGCGGGGGAGCTGTTTTTT. Amino acid sequence: CASSVRGTGVAGELFF.

The gene calls are TRBV7-2 and TRBJ2-5; 10 bases fit TRBD2. V lost 5 bases and J lost 2; bases outside the gene matches: 8. The CDR3 contains 16 residues. Looked up from germline, CDR1 is SGHTA and CDR2 is FQGNSA. This CDR3 is CASSPASGGKQETQYF. The CDR3 DNA reads as TGTGCCAGCAGCCCCGCTAGCGGGGGCAAACAAGAGACCCAGTACTTC.